This T cell receptor beta chain was identified during a study of cytomegalovirus exposure and HLA in healthy donors. The study's findings and limits: The study listed roughly 160 cytomegalovirus-associated TCR beta chains.

CDR3 length: 16 amino acids. Germline V gene lookup returns CDR1 LNHDA and CDR2 SQIVND (reference sequence). Trimming removed 6 bases at V and 4 bases at J, with 19 bases between. As regards this clone: Its antigen remains unknown.

The repertoire was sequenced with immunoSEQ multiplex PCR; TCRdb's copy has only in-frame clones and lacks some. The sample yields under 250,000 clones, around four fifths seen once. The specimen sequenced was PBMCs. The rearrangement joins TRBV19 to TRBJ2-1, with a tentative D call TRBD2 (6 bases). The sequence came from a woman between 18 and 29 years old in good health and CMV-seronegative. This CDR3 reads CASRSQTRGRYNEQFF. The CDR3 region has the DNA TGTGCCAGTAGATCGCAGACTAGGGGCAGGTACAATGAGCAGTTCTTC.